This T cell receptor beta chain was recovered during a study of cytomegalovirus exposure and HLA in healthy donors (dated by TCRdb to 2017 to 2019). Study-level background: An earlier analysis of approximately 590 of the donors reported approximately 300 Gb of sequence data and some 120 million unique TCR beta sequences from 150 million to 200 million T cells. Of the roughly 410 genotyped donors, 65% to 90% were placed in the genetic ancestry cluster associated with self-reported Caucasian donors. HLA typing included class I and class II loci at four-digit resolution. An early release that covered 500 to 800 HLA-typed donors contained about 300 gigabases of sequencing data and tens of millions of unique TCR sequences. Every repertoire in the discovery cohort had been generated on one and the same sequencing platform. About five DR-DQ haplotypes were treated as single units for association and clustering because of strong linkage in the cohort. Rather than using new phenotypic data, the later analysis identified candidate immune exposures from TCR beta sequences and from how often those sequences occurred across donors. The study profiled the T cell repertoires of hundreds of subjects by immunosequencing and related them to cytomegalovirus serostatus. Donor age, sex, ethnicity and CMV serostatus were collected together with the repertoire data. In a later genetic analysis, genome-wide SNP genotypes for about 55% of the roughly 670 donors were used, and that subset was treated as a discovery cohort. The study combined high-throughput TCR immunosequencing, statistical association of individual TCRs with disease status, and machine learning to predict cytomegalovirus infection status. The number of typed donors differed by locus: 629-630 for A, B, C, DRB1 and DQB1; approximately 520 for DQA1; 606 for DPA1; and 450 to 480 for DPB1. A separate validation cohort of about 110 different subjects was used in addition to the roughly 620-subject first cohort. The study aimed to test whether cataloging public T cell receptors could reveal signatures of past pathogen exposure. To decide whether each TCR beta V gene segment behaved as functional or pseudogenic, an earlier analysis of several hundred of the donors relied on high-throughput TCR beta sequencing. A later analysis re-examined previously published TCR beta repertoires from around 670 donors and added high-resolution HLA genotyping to investigate patterns of TCR occurrence. Among around 400 genotyped donors of the cohort, an average of around 240,000 unique TCR beta nucleotide sequences was sequenced per donor, of which 15% to 20% were non-productive. Study-wide findings and limitations: The only immune exposure information available for the cohort was CMV serostatus. In a later analysis, several top co-occurrence clusters were reported to appear linked to parvovirus B19, influenza, CMV and Epstein-Barr virus. Because some donors lacked HLA typing at each locus, the association tests relied only on the typed subset. According to a later analysis, TCR association rates differed among HLA loci, with DRB1 alleles showing the most associated TCRs and HLA-C alleles showing the fewest. The study gave a list of more than 150 TCR beta chains associated with cytomegalovirus. When HLA alleles, especially DR and DQ, strongly co-occurred, TCR associations were difficult to assign to individual alleles. Presence/absence analyses assumed roughly uniform sequencing depth across donors, an assumption that may not hold. A further reported finding was that TCR beta sequences accurately predicted the HLA-A and HLA-B alleles for most subjects in the first cohort. In a later analysis, most CMV-associated TCR beta chains were found to appear HLA-restricted, with HLA associations seemingly driven largely by CMV exposure. The authors suggested that the approach could potentially be extended to other disease states and immunological phenotypes. In an earlier analysis of more than 500 of the donors, most TCR beta V segments appeared in productive rearrangements about 87% or about 30% of the time, broadly matching IMGT annotations. At a false discovery rate of 0.05, a later analysis linked 15,000 to 20,000 TCR beta sequences to specific HLA alleles. In vitro tests confirmed that a few of the cytomegalovirus-associated TCR beta chains recognize cytomegalovirus antigens. In this cohort, only TCR beta chains were sequenced, and detectable features were limited by the absence of alpha or paired-chain data. In a later genetic analysis, fewer N-insertions in productive TCRs were reported among donors in an Asian-associated ancestry cluster than the roughly 640-donor mean. Linkage disequilibrium might explain the correlated functional status among segregating V segments, but an unknown experimental factor could not be excluded. A cluster of highly shared sequence variants was judged likely to be a technical artifact of the sequencing pipeline. V-gene and J-gene trimming of TCR beta chains was associated with a missense DCLRE1C variant in a later genetic analysis, and the association was replicated in an independent cohort. Because counts were too low, around 17 rarely observed V segments, including chromosome 9 orphons, were left out of the earlier analysis of about 620 of the donors. Some IMGT-functional V segments, including TRBV6-2 and TRBV6-3, could not be distinguished by the 87-base-pair reads and were therefore excluded. Most TCR sequences were seen in very few donors, while some public TCRs were found in many individuals. In both the original and validation cohorts, the classifier was reported to diagnose cytomegalovirus status with high specificity and sensitivity. Compared with equally common non-associated chains, HLA-associated TCR beta chains in a later analysis were more clonally expanded and had lower generation probabilities.

Notes on this clone: Its specific antigen is unknown. No per-base quality is available; no much larger clone lies one base away.

Libraries were prepared through the immunoSEQ multiplex PCR assay. For the multiplex PCR, a mixture combining 60 forward primers for TCR Vbeta segments and 13 reverse primers for TCR Jbeta segments was used. The CDR3 region of rearranged TCR beta genes was amplified from genomic DNA with a multiplex PCR assay. Amplified TCR beta libraries were sequenced as 87-base-pair reads on the Illumina HiSeq System. As for the original processing: Across the 666 repertoires, a later analysis counted 80 million or so unique TCR beta chains, roughly 11 million of which were shared by at least two donors. A nearest-neighbor algorithm error-corrected the raw reads and collapsed the reads into unique sequences, merging closely related sequences to remove PCR and sequencing errors. To assign V, D and J gene segments, CDR3 sequences were aligned to IMGT reference sequences. For a sequence to be retained, a match of at least six nucleotides was required to both a V gene segment and a J gene segment. Rearrangements were called productive when the CDR3 lacked stop codons and stayed in frame with V and J; all others were non-productive. CDR3 was defined according to IMGT convention as the region running from the second conserved V-encoded cysteine to the conserved J-encoded phenylalanine. The earlier analysis of 500 to 650 of the donors excluded any sequence lacking an unambiguous match to a single V gene segment. An earlier analysis of several hundred of the donors classified V segments as functional when productive rearrangements were above 56.7% and as segregating when the standard deviation between donors was above 5%. A statistical classification framework was built for diagnosing cytomegalovirus status from the catalog of TCR beta chain sequences. In a later analysis, TCR nucleotide sequences were compared against IMGT/GENE-DB human TR gene sequences so that V and J genes could be assigned. The TCRdist pipeline was used in a later analysis to assign CDR3 sequences and most-parsimonious VDJ recombination scenarios. In a later analysis, each TCR beta chain was defined by its CDR3 amino acid sequence together with its V-gene family, and reads without a unique V-gene family were excluded. A later analysis removed 600 or so highly shared, low-generation-probability nucleotide sequences to deal with suspected cross-contamination and a sequencing artifact. A later analysis calculated a clonal expansion index for each public chain from normalized within-repertoire ranks of inferred template counts. In a later analysis, generation probabilities were computed using a VDJ recombination model fitted to out-of-frame rearrangements, and the results were checked against IGoR. Hypergeometric tests were used in a later analysis to score TCR-TCR, TCR-HLA and TCR-CMV co-occurrence, with a repertoire-size bias correction applied to the TCR pairs. To estimate false discovery rates, a later analysis permuted the HLA or CMV assignments 20 times. In a later analysis, co-occurring TCRs were grouped with DBSCAN, and TCRdist sequence similarity was added when clustering was performed within HLA-allele-positive subsets. For co-occurrence clustering, repertoires with fewer than 30,000 or more than 120,000 public chains were excluded, along with five or six repertoires with anomalous nucleotide sharing. TCRdb limited this immuneACCESS table to in-frame rearrangements with V and J called. A share of clones is missing; checked studies link under half to unresolved V genes, and the rest is unexplained. V and J calls and clone size are those listed in that table; D and trimming were worked out from the DNA. This sample has under 200,000 clones in its table, and 75% of those were observed once. The leading ten clones occupy around 4.7% of the sample.

The germline V gene gives CDR1 as SGDLS and CDR2 as YYNGEE. Here V drops 5 bases and J drops 0 bases, and the junction holds 6 bases not matched to any gene. The CDR3 starts with the cysteine, ends with the phenylalanine, and has 15 residues. This entry keeps only the CDR3 DNA: 45 bases, framed from base 1. In total, 666 healthy bone marrow donors made up the cohort. Cohort members were all nominally healthy when sampled, although unrecorded immune exposures were likely present. The donor tested CMV seronegative, placing the donor among the 352 seronegative members of the cohort. A peripheral blood sample was provided by each donor, and peripheral blood mononuclear cells were used for TCR beta sequencing. Genomic DNA was extracted from the blood cell samples with the Qiagen DNeasy Blood Extraction Kit.

The receptor's source is a male donor in good health and CMV-seronegative. Here the chain combines TRBV9 and TRBJ2-7; a stretch of 9 junction bases matches TRBD2. Sequencing input: PBMCs. Read as DNA, the sequence is TGTGCCAGCAGTCGTAGCGGGGGTAGCTCCTACGAGCAGTACTTC. The encoded protein is CASSRSGGSSYEQYF.